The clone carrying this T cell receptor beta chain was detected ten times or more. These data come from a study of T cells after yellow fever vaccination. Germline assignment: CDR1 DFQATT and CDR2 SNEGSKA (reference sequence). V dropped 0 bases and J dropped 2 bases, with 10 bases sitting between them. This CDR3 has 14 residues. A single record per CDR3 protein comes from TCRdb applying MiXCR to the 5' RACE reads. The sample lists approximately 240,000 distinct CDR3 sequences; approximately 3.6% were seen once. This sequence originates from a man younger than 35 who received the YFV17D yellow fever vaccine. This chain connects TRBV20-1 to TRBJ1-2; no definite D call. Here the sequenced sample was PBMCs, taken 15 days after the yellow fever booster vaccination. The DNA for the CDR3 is TGCAGTGCTAGAGATAGGGTCAGGAACTATGGCTACACCTTC. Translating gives CSARDRVRNYGYTF.